The rows below give T cell receptor beta chains drawn from one sample of a study of blood T cell repertoires in COVID-19. Sequenced by immunoSEQ multiplex PCR; TCRdb stores in-frame clones only, minus some. The sample holds about 140,000 clones, 65% to 85% seen once. The sample consisted of peripheral blood. The source of these receptors is a man over 45 with active or convalescent COVID-19. Each CDR3 is given with its conserved first and last residue. Each record gives: clone size, V gene, J gene, D gene, CDR3 protein, CDR3 DNA. D genes are given only for firm matches. Size is omitted from some rows. Given values are once, few, many or a class for expanded clones.

clone size: -
V gene: TRBV5-5
J gene: TRBJ1-2
D gene: TRBD1
CDR3 protein: CASSSQGKGYTF
CDR3 DNA: TGTGCCAGCAGCTCACAGGGGAAGGGCTACACCTTC

clone size: -
V gene: TRBV19
J gene: TRBJ1-5
D gene: -
CDR3 protein: CASSLPQGLSNQPQHF
CDR3 DNA: TGTGCCAGTAGTCTACCTCAGGGTCTTAGCAATCAGCCCCAGCATTTT

clone size: -
V gene: TRBV6-5
J gene: TRBJ2-5
D gene: -
CDR3 protein: CASSYSNIGGETQYF
CDR3 DNA: TGTGCCAGCAGTTACTCGAACATCGGGGGAGAGACCCAGTACTTC

clone size: -
V gene: TRBV18
J gene: TRBJ2-6
D gene: TRBD1
CDR3 protein: CASPQGDELFGANVLTF
CDR3 DNA: TGTGCCAGCCCCCAGGGGGACGAGCTCTTTGGGGCCAACGTCCTGACTTTC

clone size: -
V gene: TRBV11-2
J gene: TRBJ1-5
D gene: -
CDR3 protein: CASSLESGQPQHF
CDR3 DNA: TGTGCCAGCAGCTTAGAATCCGGGCAGCCCCAGCATTTT

clone size: -
V gene: TRBV12-3/TRBV12-4
J gene: TRBJ2-7
D gene: -
CDR3 protein: CASSPRPYEQYF
CDR3 DNA: TGTGCCAGCAGCCCGAGGCCCTACGAGCAGTACTTC

clone size: -
V gene: TRBV19
J gene: TRBJ2-7
D gene: TRBD1
CDR3 protein: CASSIRDRASYEQYF
CDR3 DNA: TGTGCCAGTAGTATAAGAGACAGGGCATCCTACGAGCAGTACTTC

clone size: -
V gene: TRBV30
J gene: TRBJ2-7
D gene: -
CDR3 protein: CAWSLAYEQYF
CDR3 DNA: TGTGCCTGGAGTTTAGCCTACGAGCAGTACTTC

clone size: -
V gene: TRBV7-9
J gene: TRBJ2-1
D gene: -
CDR3 protein: CASSQAGPYNEQFF
CDR3 DNA: TGTGCCAGCAGCCAAGCGGGTCCGTACAATGAGCAGTTCTTC

clone size: -
V gene: TRBV5-1
J gene: TRBJ2-7
D gene: -
CDR3 protein: CASSWRGLGDYEQYF
CDR3 DNA: TGCGCCAGCAGCTGGAGGGGTCTGGGGGACTACGAGCAGTACTTC

clone size: few
V gene: TRBV27
J gene: TRBJ2-2
D gene: TRBD2
CDR3 protein: CASSRLAEGTGELFF
CDR3 DNA: TGTGCCAGCAGTCGTCTAGCGGAGGGGACCGGGGAGCTGTTTTTT

clone size: -
V gene: TRBV28
J gene: TRBJ1-5
D gene: -
CDR3 protein: CASSWGLGKTNQPQHF
CDR3 DNA: TGTGCCAGCAGTTGGGGGCTGGGCAAAACCAATCAGCCCCAGCATTTT

clone size: -
V gene: TRBV30
J gene: TRBJ2-2
D gene: TRBD2
CDR3 protein: CAWSGGRAAGELFF
CDR3 DNA: TGTGCCTGGAGTGGGGGGAGGGCCGCCGGGGAGCTGTTTTTT

clone size: -
V gene: TRBV19
J gene: TRBJ1-2
D gene: -
CDR3 protein: CASTYQVSDYGYTF
CDR3 DNA: TGTGCCAGTACCTATCAGGTTTCAGACTATGGCTACACCTTC

clone size: -
V gene: TRBV9
J gene: TRBJ2-3
D gene: TRBD2
CDR3 protein: CASSPGLAPFTDTQYF
CDR3 DNA: TGTGCCAGCAGCCCGGGACTAGCTCCCTTCACAGATACGCAGTATTTT

clone size: -
V gene: TRBV27
J gene: TRBJ2-1
D gene: -
CDR3 protein: CASIRGNEQFF
CDR3 DNA: TGTGCCAGCATAAGGGGCAATGAGCAGTTCTTC

clone size: -
V gene: TRBV28
J gene: TRBJ1-4
D gene: -
CDR3 protein: CASSLIRGRANEKLFF
CDR3 DNA: TGTGCCAGCAGTTTAATCCGGGGAAGGGCTAATGAAAAACTGTTTTTT

clone size: once
V gene: TRBV6-5
J gene: TRBJ2-7
D gene: -
CDR3 protein: CASLRSGGDEQYF
CDR3 DNA: TGTGCCAGCCTGAGGTCGGGGGGCGACGAGCAGTACTTC

clone size: few
V gene: TRBV5-1
J gene: TRBJ2-3
D gene: TRBD2
CDR3 protein: CASSLTGTSGSTDTQYF
CDR3 DNA: TGCGCCAGCAGCTTGACCGGGACTAGCGGGAGTACAGATACGCAGTATTTT

clone size: -
V gene: TRBV2
J gene: TRBJ1-1
D gene: TRBD1
CDR3 protein: CASTRTTGGHTEAFF
CDR3 DNA: TGTGCCAGCACCCGAACGACAGGGGGCCACACTGAAGCTTTCTTT

clone size: once
V gene: TRBV7-9
J gene: TRBJ2-5
D gene: -
CDR3 protein: CASSLISQETQYF
CDR3 DNA: TGTGCCAGCAGCTTAATTAGTCAAGAGACCCAGTACTTC

clone size: -
V gene: TRBV9
J gene: TRBJ1-2
D gene: TRBD1
CDR3 protein: CASSGDSSNYGYTF
CDR3 DNA: TGTGCCAGCAGCGGGGACAGCTCTAACTATGGCTACACCTTC

clone size: -
V gene: TRBV11-2
J gene: TRBJ2-7
D gene: TRBD2
CDR3 protein: CASSLPASGIVNEQYF
CDR3 DNA: TGTGCCAGCAGCCTCCCGGCTAGCGGGATAGTGAACGAGCAGTACTTC

clone size: -
V gene: TRBV24-1
J gene: TRBJ1-5
D gene: -
CDR3 protein: CATSDLTAPIHQPQHF
CDR3 DNA: TGTGCCACCAGTGATCTGACAGCACCGATTCATCAGCCCCAGCATTTT

clone size: -
V gene: TRBV27
J gene: TRBJ1-5
D gene: -
CDR3 protein: CASSARGPTNQPQHF
CDR3 DNA: TGTGCCAGCAGTGCGCGGGGCCCTACAAATCAGCCCCAGCATTTT

clone size: -
V gene: TRBV19
J gene: TRBJ2-7
D gene: -
CDR3 protein: CASSIEGGEQYF
CDR3 DNA: TGTGCCAGTAGTATCGAGGGAGGCGAGCAGTACTTC

clone size: -
V gene: TRBV3-1/TRBV3-2
J gene: TRBJ2-5
D gene: -
CDR3 protein: CASSSLETQYF
CDR3 DNA: TGTGCCAGCAGCTCCTTGGAGACCCAGTACTTC

clone size: -
V gene: TRBV7-2
J gene: TRBJ1-1
D gene: -
CDR3 protein: CASSLLYFGAFF
CDR3 DNA: TGTGCCAGCAGCTTACTTTACTTTGGAGCTTTCTTT

clone size: -
V gene: TRBV7-9
J gene: TRBJ2-2
D gene: TRBD1
CDR3 protein: CASSPRDRGHNTGELFF
CDR3 DNA: TGTGCCAGCAGCCCCCGGGACAGGGGGCATAACACCGGGGAGCTGTTTTTT

clone size: few
V gene: TRBV4-1
J gene: TRBJ2-7
D gene: TRBD2
CDR3 protein: CASSQGFSGNYEQYF
CDR3 DNA: TGCGCCAGCAGCCAAGGCTTTAGCGGGAACTACGAGCAGTACTTC

clone size: -
V gene: TRBV6-1
J gene: TRBJ2-2
D gene: TRBD1
CDR3 protein: CASSDQGAVNTGELFF
CDR3 DNA: TGTGCCAGCAGTGATCAGGGGGCTGTGAACACCGGGGAGCTGTTTTTT

clone size: few
V gene: TRBV2
J gene: TRBJ1-2
D gene: TRBD1
CDR3 protein: CASSATGPAGYGYTF
CDR3 DNA: TGTGCCAGCAGCGCGACAGGGCCCGCTGGCTATGGCTACACCTTC

clone size: once
V gene: TRBV19
J gene: TRBJ2-2
D gene: TRBD2
CDR3 protein: CASSITLAGSKGELFF
CDR3 DNA: TGTGCCAGTAGTATAACCCTAGCGGGGTCGAAGGGGGAGCTGTTTTTT

clone size: -
V gene: TRBV18
J gene: TRBJ1-1
D gene: TRBD1
CDR3 protein: CASSPLRTGGNTEAFF
CDR3 DNA: TGTGCCAGCTCTCCCCTACGGACAGGGGGGAACACTGAAGCTTTCTTT

clone size: -
V gene: TRBV27
J gene: TRBJ1-2
D gene: -
CDR3 protein: CASSLSSYFRDGYTF
CDR3 DNA: TGTGCCAGCAGTTTATCGAGTTATTTCCGGGATGGCTACACCTTC

clone size: -
V gene: TRBV3-1/TRBV3-2
J gene: TRBJ2-5
D gene: TRBD1
CDR3 protein: CASSRDRGLYQETQYF
CDR3 DNA: TGTGCCAGCAGCAGAGACAGGGGCCTATACCAAGAGACCCAGTACTTC

clone size: once
V gene: TRBV28
J gene: TRBJ2-7
D gene: -
CDR3 protein: CASGRNLYEQYF
CDR3 DNA: TGTGCCAGCGGGAGGAATCTTTACGAGCAGTACTTC

clone size: -
V gene: TRBV11-2
J gene: TRBJ2-1
D gene: -
CDR3 protein: CASSSRVYEQFF
CDR3 DNA: TGTGCCAGCAGCTCCAGGGTTTATGAGCAGTTCTTC

clone size: -
V gene: TRBV4-1
J gene: TRBJ1-5
D gene: -
CDR3 protein: CASSQETSNQPQHF
CDR3 DNA: TGCGCCAGCAGCCAAGAGACAAGCAATCAGCCCCAGCATTTT

clone size: -
V gene: TRBV4-1
J gene: TRBJ2-2
D gene: TRBD1
CDR3 protein: CASSTRTGVEGELFF
CDR3 DNA: TGCGCCAGCAGCACCCGGACAGGGGTGGAGGGGGAGCTGTTTTTT

clone size: -
V gene: TRBV25-1
J gene: TRBJ1-1
D gene: -
CDR3 protein: CASAQGNTEAFF
CDR3 DNA: TGTGCCAGCGCCCAGGGGAACACTGAAGCTTTCTTT

clone size: once
V gene: TRBV19
J gene: TRBJ2-6
D gene: TRBD1
CDR3 protein: CAGGDRENSGANVLTF
CDR3 DNA: TGTGCCGGGGGGGACAGGGAAAACTCTGGGGCCAACGTCCTGACTTTC

clone size: once
V gene: TRBV7-9
J gene: TRBJ1-1
D gene: -
CDR3 protein: CASSEGPAFF
CDR3 DNA: TGTGCCAGCAGTGAGGGCCCGGCTTTCTTT

clone size: once
V gene: TRBV27
J gene: TRBJ2-2
D gene: TRBD2
CDR3 protein: CASSWRGGTGELFF
CDR3 DNA: TGTGCCAGCAGTTGGAGGGGAGGGACCGGGGAGCTGTTTTTT

clone size: once
V gene: TRBV18
J gene: TRBJ2-7
D gene: TRBD1
CDR3 protein: CASSPPGQGLQRDF
CDR3 DNA: TGTGCCAGCTCACCACCGGGACAGGGGCTCCAGCGGGACTTC

clone size: -
V gene: TRBV7-9
J gene: TRBJ2-7
D gene: TRBD1
CDR3 protein: CASSFLSRTGGSYEQYF
CDR3 DNA: TGTGCCAGCAGCTTCTTGTCTCGGACAGGGGGTTCCTACGAGCAGTACTTC

clone size: -
V gene: TRBV5-1
J gene: TRBJ2-7
D gene: -
CDR3 protein: CASSLRGVDEQYF
CDR3 DNA: TGCGCCAGCAGCCTCAGGGGAGTCGACGAGCAGTACTTC

clone size: -
V gene: TRBV7-3
J gene: TRBJ2-2
D gene: TRBD2
CDR3 protein: CASSFTSGVTGELFF
CDR3 DNA: TGTGCCAGCAGCTTTACCAGCGGGGTCACCGGGGAGCTGTTTTTT

clone size: -
V gene: TRBV12-3/TRBV12-4
J gene: TRBJ2-7
D gene: -
CDR3 protein: CASRFSPSNEQYF
CDR3 DNA: TGTGCCAGCAGATTTAGCCCCTCGAACGAGCAGTACTTC

clone size: -
V gene: TRBV11-3
J gene: TRBJ2-1
D gene: TRBD2
CDR3 protein: CASSRRTSGRSNEQFF
CDR3 DNA: TGTGCCAGCAGCCGACGAACTAGCGGGAGAAGCAATGAGCAGTTCTTC

clone size: -
V gene: TRBV18
J gene: TRBJ2-7
D gene: -
CDR3 protein: CASSPGGDRVDEQYF
CDR3 DNA: TGTGCCAGCTCACCCGGGGGGGACAGGGTGGACGAGCAGTACTTC

clone size: -
V gene: TRBV14
J gene: TRBJ2-2
D gene: -
CDR3 protein: CASSQINTGELFF
CDR3 DNA: TGTGCCAGCAGCCAAATAAACACCGGGGAGCTGTTTTTT

clone size: -
V gene: TRBV6-4
J gene: TRBJ1-6
D gene: -
CDR3 protein: CASRGEGAKENSPLHF
CDR3 DNA: TGTGCCAGCAGGGGCGAAGGGGCGAAGGAGAATTCACCCCTCCACTTT

clone size: -
V gene: TRBV5-1
J gene: TRBJ1-2
D gene: TRBD1
CDR3 protein: CASSLPGTEGGTF
CDR3 DNA: TGCGCCAGCAGCTTGCCTGGGACAGAGGGAGGCACCTTC

clone size: -
V gene: TRBV28
J gene: TRBJ1-5
D gene: -
CDR3 protein: CASSLPGEGNQPQHF
CDR3 DNA: TGTGCCAGCAGTTTACCGGGGGAGGGCAATCAGCCCCAGCATTTT

clone size: few
V gene: TRBV3-1/TRBV3-2
J gene: TRBJ1-4
D gene: -
CDR3 protein: CASSQTRVPNEKLFF
CDR3 DNA: TGTGCCAGCAGCCAGACCAGGGTACCTAATGAAAAACTGTTTTTT

clone size: -
V gene: TRBV5-8
J gene: TRBJ2-7
D gene: TRBD2
CDR3 protein: CASSPHQGLAVLSYEQYF
CDR3 DNA: TGTGCCAGCAGCCCACACCAAGGACTAGCGGTTCTCTCCTACGAGCAGTACTTC

clone size: -
V gene: TRBV4-2
J gene: TRBJ2-7
D gene: -
CDR3 protein: CASSQEGPDYEQYF
CDR3 DNA: TGTGCCAGCAGCCAAGAGGGGCCTGACTACGAGCAGTACTTC

clone size: -
V gene: TRBV6-5
J gene: TRBJ2-7
D gene: -
CDR3 protein: CARDTTRSSYEQYF
CDR3 DNA: TGTGCCAGGGATACAACTAGGAGCTCCTACGAGCAGTACTTC